Following are 29 T cell receptor beta chains from one sample sequenced in a study of shared clonotypes between healthy human individuals. Data came from immunoSEQ multiplex PCR; TCRdb stores just in-frame clones and leaves some out. The sample yields more than 1.2 million clones, 98% to 99% seen once. Material: naive CD4+ T cells sorted from blood. As for subset: CD45RA+ positively selected. These receptors originate from a man aged 25-45 years in good health.

The chain carries TRBV18 and TRBJ2-1; 9 bases line up with TRBD1. CDR3 length: 15 amino acids. The germline V gene has CDR1 KGHSH and CDR2 LQKENI. The trim removed 3 bases at V and 9 bases at J, leaving 9 bases unmatched. CDR3 protein: CASSPRTGVGGEQFF. For the CDR3, the DNA is TGTGCCAGCTCACCTCGGACAGGGGTGGGTGGTGAGCAGTTCTTC.

The DNA of the CDR3 is TGTGCCAGCCGAGGGGCTGATTGGGGTGAAAAACTGTTTTTT. This gives the protein CASRGADWGEKLFF. The chain combines TRBV28 with TRBJ1-4, with D maybe TRBD1 (5 bases). The CDR3 is 14 residues long. Germline V CDR1 and CDR2: MDHEN, SYDVKM. The V end was cut by 8 bases, the J end by 7 bases, with 17 bases between.

The genes are TRBV5-1 and TRBJ2-7, with TRBD2 matching over 8 bases. The CDR3 spans 14 residues. The junction had 3 bases not matched to a gene; V was cut back by 1 base and J by 3 bases. Germline V gives CDR1 SGHRS, CDR2 YFSETQ. CDR3 loop: CASSLRREDYEQYF. CDR3 DNA: TGCGCCAGCAGCTTGAGGCGGGAGGACTACGAGCAGTACTTC.

The V call is TRBV18, the J call TRBJ2-7; no reliable D call. CDR1 and CDR2 from the germline V gene are KGHSH and LQKENI. V lost 6 bases and J 0 bases, leaving 12 bases between the germline ends. CDR3 length equals 14 residues. In DNA form, the CDR3 reads TGTGCCAGCTCCTCGACGATAGACTCCTACGAGCAGTACTTC. Translation: CASSSTIDSYEQYF.

The V call is TRBV19, the J call TRBJ1-2, with 7 bases lining up with TRBD1. The CDR3 runs to 14 residues. Unmatched junction bases numbered 11, after V lost 8 bases and J lost 5 bases. Germline V gene data show CDR1 as LNHDA and CDR2 as SQIVND (reference sequence). The CDR3 spells CASRDGPRGYGYTF. DNA for the CDR3: TGTGCCAGTCGAGATGGGCCCAGGGGGTATGGCTACACCTTC.

The rearrangement joins TRBV11-2 to TRBJ1-3; D unresolved. V was clipped by 5 bases and J by 0 bases, with 8 bases between them. The V gene's germline CDR1 is SGHAT and CDR2 FQNNGV. The CDR3 totals 14 residues. CDR3 loop: CASSALRSGNTIYF. For the CDR3, the DNA is TGTGCCAGCAGCGCCCTCCGCTCTGGAAACACCATATATTTT.

A remark on this clone: The same CDR3 also results from other DNA sequences found in this sample. The genes are TRBV5-4 and TRBJ2-7; D gene ambiguous. V lost 4 bases to trimming and J lost 2 bases, with 10 bases between them. The CDR3 is made up of 13 amino acids. Germline CDR1 is SGHNT and CDR2 is YYREEE (reference sequence). The CDR3 sequence: CASSPGPTYEQYF. The DNA for the CDR3 is TGTGCCAGCAGCCCCGGGCCGACCTACGAGCAGTACTTC.

A word on this clone: Other DNA sequences in this sample translate to the same CDR3. The gene calls are TRBV18 and TRBJ1-2; D ambiguous. Germline-derived CDR1 and CDR2 are KGHSH and LQKENI. The CDR3 consists of 15 residues. Trimming pared 1 base from V and 2 bases from J, leaving 11 bases between. The CDR3 spells CASSPRARTNYGYTF. CDR3 nucleotides: TGTGCCAGCTCACCACGGGCAAGAACCAACTATGGCTACACCTTC.

The chain combines TRBV10-2 with TRBJ2-7, with 9 nucleotides matching TRBD2. The CDR3 is made up of 15 amino acids. V gave up 2 bases and J gave up 4 bases; unmatched junction bases: 6. The germline V gene encodes CDR1 WSHSY and CDR2 SAAADI. CDR3 sequence (DNA): TGCGCCAGCAGTGAGCCCGGGGCGGGAGGGTACGAGCAGTACTTC. Translation gives CASSEPGAGGYEQYF.

The J gene is TRBJ2-1, the V gene TRBV28; possibly TRBD2 for D (7 bases). V lost 6 bases, J lost 1 base, and 13 bases lay in between. Germline CDR1 reads MDHEN; CDR2 reads SYDVKM. This CDR3 region has 15 residues. This CDR3 reads CASRGRGPSYNEQFF. The CDR3 nucleotides read TGTGCCAGCAGAGGGCGGGGGCCATCCTACAATGAGCAGTTCTTC.

V is TRBV9 and J is TRBJ2-7; 10 nucleotides agree with TRBD2. This CDR3 is built from 16 residues. V was clipped by 4 bases and J by 5 bases; unmatched bases: 12. Germline V gene lookup returns CDR1 SGDLS and CDR2 YYNGEE. The CDR3 is CASSFGLAANEDEQYF. The CDR3, as DNA: TGTGCCAGCAGCTTCGGACTAGCGGCAAACGAAGACGAGCAGTACTTC.

This chain uses TRBV5-1 with TRBJ2-1; D possibly corresponds to TRBD2 (6 bases). V was pared by 3 bases and J by 1 base, with 17 bases between. Germline lookup yields CDR1 SGHRS and CDR2 YFSETQ. This CDR3 spans 17 amino acids. CDR3 DNA: TGCGCCAGCAGCTCGGGACTGGCGCCAGGATCCTACAATGAGCAGTTCTTC. Its translation: CASSSGLAPGSYNEQFF. Looking up the rest from reference TRBV5-1 and TRBJ2-1 gives the full variable domain: KAGVTQTPRYLIKTRGQQVTLSCSPISGHRSVSWYQQTPGQGLQFLFEYFSETQRNKGNFPGRFSGRQFSNSRSEMNVSTLELGDSALYLCASSSGLAPGSYNEQFFGPGTRLTVL.

This chain connects TRBV15 to TRBJ1-5; tentatively, D is TRBD1 (6 bases). V was pared by 0 bases and J by 6 bases, with 12 bases between. The germline V gene has CDR1 LNHNV and CDR2 YYDKDF (reference sequence). This CDR3 is built from 15 residues. CDR3 loop: CATSRDPRGGQPQHF. The CDR3 coding sequence is TGTGCCACCAGCAGAGATCCCAGGGGTGGTCAGCCCCAGCATTTT.

With respect to this clone: The sample carries other DNA sequences with the same CDR3. The J gene is TRBJ2-7, the V gene TRBV28; D gene ambiguous. This CDR3 is built from 11 residues. CDR1 and CDR2 from the germline V gene are MDHEN and SYDVKM. Trimming cost V 6 bases and J 4 bases, with 7 bases left between them. The chain's CDR3 is CASRTDYEQYF. In nucleotides, the CDR3 is TGTGCCAGCAGGACCGATTACGAGCAGTACTTC. Drawing the rest from reference TRBV28 and TRBJ2-7, the complete variable domain is DVKVTQSSRYLVKRTGEKVFLECVQDMDHENMFWYRQDPGLGLRLIYFSYDVKMKEKGDIPEGYSVSREKKERFSLILESASTNQTSMYLCASRTDYEQYFGPGTRLTVT.

The J gene is TRBJ1-1, the V gene TRBV5-1; possible D gene TRBD1, 5 bases. The CDR3 has 14 amino acids. Deletions cut 0 bases from V and 5 bases from J, with 11 bases between. Per germline, CDR1 SGHRS and CDR2 YFSETQ. CDR3: CASSLDGALTEAFF. As DNA, the CDR3 is TGCGCCAGCAGCTTGGACGGGGCGCTTACTGAAGCTTTCTTT.

The V gene is TRBV14, the J gene TRBJ1-4; 9 nucleotides agree with TRBD1. After removal of 4 bases from V and 15 bases from J, the junction contained 6 bases not matched to a gene. CDR3 length: 12 residues. CDR1 and CDR2 (germline): SGHDN, FVKESK. The CDR3 region is CASSLLGDRVFF. The CDR3 bases are TGTGCCAGCAGCCTCTTGGGGGACAGGGTGTTTTTT.

The V call is TRBV7-6, the J call TRBJ2-1; D remains ambiguous. The CDR3 sequence is 16 residues long. Between the trimmed V and J ends, which lost 5 bases and 4 bases, there was a span of 18 bases. Germline loops: CDR1 SGHVS, CDR2 FNYEAQ. The CDR3 coding sequence is TGTGCCAGCAGCCTACGACCGGGTCCCGTATACAATGAGCAGTTCTTC. It specifies CASSLRPGPVYNEQFF.

The chain uses TRBV25-1 and TRBJ2-2; TRBD1 aligns across 7 bases. With V trimmed by 3 bases and J by 1 base, 5 bases remained unmatched. Germline-derived CDR1 and CDR2 are MGHDK and SYGVNS. This CDR3 has 16 amino acids. The CDR3 is CASSDFGQENTGELFF. The CDR3 bases are TGTGCCAGCAGTGATTTTGGACAGGAGAACACCGGGGAGCTGTTTTTT.

The chain recombines TRBV10-3 with TRBJ2-1; no clear D gene. Trimming left V 7 bases short and J 6 bases short, with 13 bases between. The germline V gene encodes CDR1 ENHRY and CDR2 SYGVKD. This CDR3 has 13 amino acids. In DNA form, the CDR3 reads TGTGCCATCAATGGCGTCCCCACCAATGAGCAGTTCTTC. This codes for CAINGVPTNEQFF.

V usage is TRBV30 and J usage is TRBJ2-7; possibly TRBD2 for D (5 bases). CDR1 is GTSNPN and CDR2 is SVGIG in the germline V gene (reference sequence). Between the trimmed V and J ends, which lost 1 base and 6 bases, there was a span of 16 bases. This CDR3 region has 14 residues. DNA of the CDR3: TGTGCCTGGAGTGCCTGGACTCTCTTCGGCGAGCAGTACTTC. Translated, it gives CAWSAWTLFGEQYF.

CDR3 sequence reads: CASSLLLGRVNQPQHF. In DNA, the CDR3 is TGTGCCAGCAGTTTATTACTAGGCAGGGTTAATCAGCCCCAGCATTTT. The chain combines TRBV28 with TRBJ1-5; D is possibly TRBD1 (5 bases). Looked up from germline, CDR1 is MDHEN and CDR2 is SYDVKM. The CDR3 runs to 16 residues. The V end was cut by 1 base, the J end by 4 bases, with 14 bases between. Full variable domain (missing parts from reference TRBV28 and TRBJ1-5): DVKVTQSSRYLVKRTGEKVFLECVQDMDHENMFWYRQDPGLGLRLIYFSYDVKMKEKGDIPEGYSVSREKKERFSLILESASTNQTSMYLCASSLLLGRVNQPQHFGDGTRLSIL.

The CDR3 coding sequence is TGCGCCAGCAGCTTGGAAGGCGGGATGGGTGTAGATACGCAGTATTTT. It codes for CASSLEGGMGVDTQYF. The chain employs TRBV5-1 and TRBJ2-3; possibly TRBD2 for D (6 bases). CDR1 and CDR2 (germline): SGHRS, YFSETQ. V was clipped by 0 bases and J by 5 bases, with 16 bases between them. This CDR3 has 16 residues.

The chain links TRBV18 to TRBJ1-4; the D gene is possibly TRBD1 (5 bases). The V end was cut by 3 bases, the J end by 5 bases, with 16 bases between. This CDR3 spans 16 amino acids. Germline loops: CDR1 KGHSH, CDR2 LQKENI. Here the CDR3 DNA reads TGTGCCAGCTCACCCCTCTCGGGACCTAAAAATGAAAAACTGTTTTTT. This encodes CASSPLSGPKNEKLFF.

The rearrangement uses TRBV7-2 and TRBJ2-1; 10 nucleotides agree with TRBD2. J lost 9 bases, V lost 5 bases, and 16 bases had no gene match. This CDR3 is 17 amino acids long. Per the germline V gene, CDR1 is SGHTA and CDR2 is FQGNSA. Here the CDR3 DNA reads TGTGCCAGCAGCCCCACGGGGGCTAGCGGGAGATTCGGTGAGCAGTTCTTC. It is translated as CASSPTGASGRFGEQFF. Combining the CDR3 with reference TRBV7-2 and TRBJ2-1 gives the whole variable domain GAGVSQSPSNKVTEKGKDVELRCDPISGHTALYWYRQSLGQGLEFLIYFQGNSAPDKSGLPSDRFSAERTGGSVSTLTIQRTQQEDSAVYLCASSPTGASGRFGEQFFGPGTRLTVL.

The chain employs TRBV10-1 and TRBJ2-3; 8 bases are a match to TRBD2. Germline lookup yields CDR1 WNHNN and CDR2 SYGVQD (reference sequence). The V and J ends lost 7 bases and 4 bases, in that order; junction bases with no gene match: 4. This CDR3 region has 13 residues. DNA of the CDR3: TGCGCCAGCACTAGCGGGCCCGCAGATACGCAGTATTTT. Its translation is CASTSGPADTQYF.

V usage is TRBV11-2 and J usage is TRBJ1-5; D gene uncertain. The V end lost 1 base, the J end lost 2 bases, and 15 bases lay between the germline ends. Germline CDR1 SGHAT, CDR2 FQNNGV. This CDR3 has 17 residues. The CDR3 DNA sequence: TGTGCCAGCAGCTTAGGCAGTTTGGGCCAGCGCAATCAGCCCCAGCATTTT. The encoded protein is CASSLGSLGQRNQPQHF.

The chain has TRBV7-2 and TRBJ1-2; D is unresolved. V gave up 2 bases and J gave up 5 bases, with 6 bases separating them. Germline V lookup: CDR1 SGHTA, CDR2 FQGNSA. The CDR3 consists of 12 residues. The CDR3 bases are TGTGCCAGCAGCTTAAACACTTATGGCTACACCTTC. Its protein is CASSLNTYGYTF.

The chain has TRBV27 and TRBJ2-1; TRBD1 aligns across 10 bases. With V trimmed by 7 bases and J by 5 bases, 5 bases remained unmatched. This CDR3 contains 14 residues. Looked up from germline, CDR1 is MNHEY and CDR2 is SMNVEV (reference sequence). The CDR3 DNA reads TGTGCCAGCAACCGGGACAGGGGAAACAATGAGCAGTTCTTC. This translates into CASNRDRGNNEQFF.

V gene TRBV2 combines with J gene TRBJ2-7; a possible D gene is TRBD2 (5 bases). Germline lookup yields CDR1 SNHLY and CDR2 FYNNEI. V was shortened by 4 bases and J by 2 bases, with 9 bases between the two germline ends. The CDR3 has 13 amino acids. CDR3 nucleotide sequence: TGTGCCAGCAGTGGAGGGCAGACCTACGAGCAGTACTTC. Its protein product is CASSGGQTYEQYF.